The rows below give T cell receptor beta chains drawn from one sample of a study of blood T cell repertoires in COVID-19. The table came from immunoSEQ multiplex PCR; TCRdb's copy has only in-frame clones and leaves some out. The sample consists of roughly 260,000 clones, around 80% of them appearing once. The sample consisted of peripheral blood. These receptor sequences come from a woman in her thirties or forties with active or convalescent COVID-19. Both conserved end residues are part of each CDR3. A D gene is named only where the DNA matches it firmly. Not all rows give a size; the values are once, few, many and, for expanded clones, a class.

V,J,size,D,DNA,CDR3
TRBV27,TRBJ1-5,NA,NA,TGTGCCAGCAGCCCCTCGGCGGCCTGGGTACAGCCCCAGCATTTT,CASSPSAAWVQPQHF
TRBV10-1,TRBJ1-1,once,TRBD1,TGCGCCAGCAGTCTAGACAGGGGAAGGACTGAAGCTTTCTTT,CASSLDRGRTEAFF
TRBV13,TRBJ2-3,once,TRBD2,TGTGCCAGCAGCTTGAGGGAAGACCGATTGACTAGCGGGGGGGTTAGTGATACGCAGTATTTT,CASSLREDRLTSGGVSDTQYF
TRBV5-8,TRBJ2-1,NA,NA,TGTGCCAGCAGAAGCCCCGACACCTACAATGAGCAGTTCTTC,CASRSPDTYNEQFF
TRBV7-3,TRBJ1-1,NA,NA,TGTGCCGTACAGAGTAACACTGAAGCTTTCTTT,CAVQSNTEAFF
TRBV9,TRBJ1-1,NA,TRBD1,TGTGCCAGCAGCGTAGCTGGGGACAGCGCTTTTATGAACACTGAAGCTTTCTTT,CASSVAGDSAFMNTEAFF
TRBV13,TRBJ1-2,NA,TRBD1,TGTGCCAGCAGCTTAGTGCAGGGGGCAATTGGCTACACCTTC,CASSLVQGAIGYTF
TRBV5-6,TRBJ2-1,NA,TRBD1,TGTGCCAGCAGCAAGCCGGGACAGGGGACAAATGAGCAGTTCTTC,CASSKPGQGTNEQFF
TRBV28,TRBJ2-7,NA,TRBD2,TGTGCCAGCAGTTTATCGGGACTAGCGGGCTACGAGCAGTACTTC,CASSLSGLAGYEQYF
TRBV7-2,TRBJ1-4,many,NA,TGTGCCAGCAGCTTCGGAGGGTTTGCAACTAATGAAAAACTGTTTTTT,CASSFGGFATNEKLFF
TRBV5-1,TRBJ1-6,NA,NA,TGCGCCAGCAGCATACCGGACAGCGGGGGGATTCACCCCCTCCACTTT,CASSIPDSGGIHPLHF
TRBV18,TRBJ2-1,NA,NA,TGTGCCAGCTCACTTTCCGTTCCCGACTCGCCGTACAATGAGCAGTTCTTC,CASSLSVPDSPYNEQFF
TRBV14,TRBJ1-5,NA,NA,TGTGCCAGCAGGCGCAGGTGTACCCAGCATTTT,CASRRRCTQHF
TRBV7-6,TRBJ1-1,NA,NA,TGTGCCAGCAGCTCCCGGGATGAAGCTTTCTTT,CASSSRDEAFF
TRBV7-3,TRBJ1-1,NA,NA,TGTGCCAGCAGCTTAAATGCGGACAGAACTGAAGCTTTCTTT,CASSLNADRTEAFF
TRBV5-1,TRBJ2-1,NA,TRBD2,TGCGCCAGCAGCCCGAGACTAGCGGGGGACAATGAGCAGTTCTTC,CASSPRLAGDNEQFF
TRBV6-5,TRBJ1-2,NA,TRBD1,TGTGCCAGCAGTTCTTCCGGGACAGAGCATGGCTACACCTTC,CASSSSGTEHGYTF
TRBV10-3,TRBJ1-6,NA,TRBD1,TGTGCCATCCGGACAGGGGGGAATTCACCCCTCCACTTT,CAIRTGGNSPLHF
TRBV27,TRBJ2-1,NA,NA,TGTGCCAGCAGTATCCCCGGGGGAAGATCGTTCTTC,CASSIPGGRSFF
TRBV15,TRBJ1-2,few,NA,TGTGCCACCAGCAGGGTCAATACAGTTGCTTTTGATGGCTACACCTTC,CATSRVNTVAFDGYTF
TRBV9,TRBJ1-3,NA,NA,TGTGCCAGCAGCGTTGATGTGGGGCGCGGAAACACCATATATTTT,CASSVDVGRGNTIYF
TRBV2,TRBJ1-5,NA,NA,TGTGCCAGCAGTCAGGGGCCTCATAGCAATCAGCCCCAGCATTTT,CASSQGPHSNQPQHF
TRBV7-3,TRBJ1-1,few,NA,TGTGCCAGCAGCTACACACTGAACACTGAAGCTTTCTTT,CASSYTLNTEAFF
TRBV27,TRBJ2-3,once,TRBD2,TGTGCCAGCAGTCCCCGGACTAGCGGAGATACGCAGTATTTT,CASSPRTSGDTQYF
TRBV6-5,TRBJ2-1,NA,TRBD2,TGTGCCAGCAGCCTAGCGGGGGCCTCCTACAATGAGCAGTTCTTC,CASSLAGASYNEQFF
TRBV18,TRBJ1-2,few,TRBD1,TGTGCCAGCTCACCGGGACAGGGGGCGAGGTATGGCTACACCTTC,CASSPGQGARYGYTF
TRBV7-9,TRBJ2-2,NA,TRBD1,TGTGCCAGCAGGAAAACCGGGACAGGGGGCAGGACCGGGGAGCTGTTTTTT,CASRKTGTGGRTGELFF
TRBV3-1/TRBV3-2,TRBJ1-3,NA,NA,TGTGCCAGCAGCCAAGATCAGATCATCCGCGGAAACACCATATATTTT,CASSQDQIIRGNTIYF
TRBV3-1/TRBV3-2,TRBJ2-1,NA,TRBD1,TGTGCCAGCAGCCACCCCCTCGGGACAGGGTACTACAATGAGCAGTTCTTC,CASSHPLGTGYYNEQFF
TRBV29-1,TRBJ2-4,NA,TRBD2,TGCAGCGTTGAAGTCCGGCGGGGGGGTCGAGAAAACATTCAGTACTTC,CSVEVRRGGRENIQYF
TRBV5-1,TRBJ2-3,NA,NA,TGCGCCAGCAGCTTGGAAGGAGGGGGCCCAGATACGCAGTATTTT,CASSLEGGGPDTQYF
TRBV29-1,TRBJ1-5,few,NA,TGCAGCGTTCGCCAGGACAGCCATCAGCCCCAGCATTTT,CSVRQDSHQPQHF
TRBV6-5,TRBJ1-1,once,NA,TGTGCCAGCAGCAAAGGGGATTTGAACACTGAAGCTTTCTTT,CASSKGDLNTEAFF
TRBV7-6,TRBJ2-1,NA,TRBD2,TGTGCCAGCAGCCTTCAGTCAGCGGGGGCCAATGAGCAGTTCTTC,CASSLQSAGANEQFF
TRBV29-1,TRBJ1-4,few,NA,TGCAGCGTGGAGACTGGGGAAAAACTGTTTTTT,CSVETGEKLFF
TRBV5-5,TRBJ1-3,few,NA,TGTGCCAGCAGCTTCGGGGGTCCCCCTGGAAACACCATATATTTT,CASSFGGPPGNTIYF
TRBV6-5,TRBJ1-5,NA,TRBD1,TGTGCCAGCAGTCCCGACAGGGGGCCTAATCAGCCCCAGCATTTT,CASSPDRGPNQPQHF
TRBV9,TRBJ2-2,NA,NA,TGTGCCAGCAACTCCGGGACTGAGAACACCGGGGAGCTGTTTTTT,CASNSGTENTGELFF
TRBV19,TRBJ1-5,NA,NA,TGTGCCAGTAGTACGGACAGATGGGGAAGTCAGCCCCAGCATTTT,CASSTDRWGSQPQHF
TRBV6-5,TRBJ1-2,NA,TRBD1,TGTGCCAGCAGTTACGCAGGGGGGCGGCGCTACACCTTC,CASSYAGGRRYTF
TRBV6-6,TRBJ1-1,NA,NA,TGTGCCAGCACCGGGCGGGGTAGGAACACTGAAGCTTTCTTT,CASTGRGRNTEAFF
TRBV28,TRBJ1-1,NA,TRBD1,TGTGCCAGCAGACGACAGCCCGGGACAGGGATGTTCGCTTTCTTT,CASRRQPGTGMFAFF
TRBV7-3,TRBJ1-2,NA,TRBD1,TGTGCCAGCAGCCCACAGGGGGGCTATGGCTACACCTTC,CASSPQGGYGYTF
TRBV19,TRBJ1-2,NA,TRBD1,TGTGCCAGTAGTACAAACCGGGACAGGGGACGTCATGGCTACACCTTC,CASSTNRDRGRHGYTF